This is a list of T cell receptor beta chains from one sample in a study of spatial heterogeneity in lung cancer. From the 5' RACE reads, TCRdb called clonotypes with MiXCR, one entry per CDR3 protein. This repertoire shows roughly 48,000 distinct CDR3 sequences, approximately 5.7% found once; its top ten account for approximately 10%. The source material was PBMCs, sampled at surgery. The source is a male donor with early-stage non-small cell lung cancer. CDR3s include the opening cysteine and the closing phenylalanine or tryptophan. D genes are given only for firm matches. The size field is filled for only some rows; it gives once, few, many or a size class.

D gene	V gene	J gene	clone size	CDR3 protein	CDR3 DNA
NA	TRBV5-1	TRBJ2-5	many	CASSLVAYGETQYF	TGCGCCAGCAGCTTGGTCGCGTACGGAGAGACCCAGTACTTC
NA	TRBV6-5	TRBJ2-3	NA	CASSYSQADTQYF	TGTGCCAGCAGTTACTCTCAGGCCGATACGCAGTATTTT
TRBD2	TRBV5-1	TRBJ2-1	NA	CASSRGLAGGSEQFF	TGCGCCAGCAGCCGGGGGCTAGCGGGAGGGAGTGAGCAGTTCTTC
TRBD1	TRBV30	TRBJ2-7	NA	CAWSRVGQQYEQYF	TGTGCCTGGAGCCGTGTGGGACAGCAATACGAGCAGTACTTC
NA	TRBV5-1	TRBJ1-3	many	CASSLARDIGNTIYF	TGCGCCAGCAGCTTGGCCCGGGACATCGGAAACACCATATATTTT
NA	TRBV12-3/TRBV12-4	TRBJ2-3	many	CASSARASYSDTQYF	TGTGCCAGCAGTGCCCGGGCCTCTTATTCAGATACGCAGTATTTT
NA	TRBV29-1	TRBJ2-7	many	CSVDSSISGSYEQYF	TGCAGCGTTGACTCCTCGATTTCCGGGAGCTACGAGCAGTACTTC
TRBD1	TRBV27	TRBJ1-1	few	CASSPSPGTGAGDTEAFF	TGTGCCAGCAGTCCCAGTCCCGGGACAGGGGCCGGGGACACTGAAGCTTTCTTT
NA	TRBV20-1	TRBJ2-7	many	CSASSGSGDEQYF	TGCAGTGCTAGTTCAGGGTCGGGAGACGAGCAGTACTTC
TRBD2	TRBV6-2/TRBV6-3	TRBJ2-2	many	CASSLPGLPTGELFF	TGTGCCAGCAGTTTACCGGGACTACCAACCGGGGAGCTGTTTTTT
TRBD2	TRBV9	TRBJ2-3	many	CASSLIAGDDTQYF	TGTGCCAGCAGCTTGATAGCGGGAGACGATACGCAGTATTTT
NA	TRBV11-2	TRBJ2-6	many	CASRAVETGANVLTF	TGTGCCAGCAGGGCGGTGGAGACTGGGGCCAACGTCCTGACTTTC
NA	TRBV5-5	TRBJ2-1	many	CASTLYNEQFF	TGTGCCAGCACGCTGTACAATGAGCAGTTCTTC
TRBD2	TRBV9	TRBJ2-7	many	CASSPGLAETYEQYF	TGTGCCAGCAGCCCAGGACTAGCGGAGACCTACGAGCAGTACTTC
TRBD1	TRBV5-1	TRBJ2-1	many	CASSLSPGQSYNEQFF	TGCGCCAGCAGCTTGTCTCCGGGACAGTCCTACAATGAGCAGTTCTTC
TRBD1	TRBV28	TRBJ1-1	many	CASRLRDRWDTEAFF	TGTGCCAGCAGGCTCCGGGACAGATGGGACACTGAAGCTTTCTTT
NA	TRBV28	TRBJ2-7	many	CASSPGQGYEQYF	TGTGCCAGCAGCCCCGGGCAGGGCTACGAGCAGTACTTC
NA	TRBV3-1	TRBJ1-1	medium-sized	CASSPDGMNTEAFF	TGTGCCAGCAGTCCGGACGGCATGAACACTGAAGCTTTCTTT
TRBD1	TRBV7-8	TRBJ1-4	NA	CASSLAPGQRNEKLFF	TGTGCCAGCAGCTTAGCACCGGGACAGCGTAATGAAAAACTGTTTTTT
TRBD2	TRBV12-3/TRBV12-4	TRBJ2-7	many	CASRPNLGGSSYEQYF	TGTGCCAGCAGGCCAAATCTAGGCGGGAGCTCCTACGAGCAGTACTTC
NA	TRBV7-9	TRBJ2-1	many	CASSPPSGSYNEQFF	TGTGCCAGCAGCCCACCCAGCGGCTCCTACAATGAGCAGTTCTTC
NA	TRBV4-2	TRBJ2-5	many	CASSQKRRGQETQYF	TGTGCCAGCAGCCAAAAAAGGAGGGGACAAGAGACCCAGTACTTC
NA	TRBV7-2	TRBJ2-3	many	CASSLSGIESDTQYF	TGTGCCAGCAGCTTATCGGGTATCGAATCAGATACGCAGTATTTT
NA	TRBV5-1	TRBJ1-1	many	CASSSQTNTEAFF	TGCGCCAGCAGTAGCCAGACGAACACTGAAGCTTTCTTT